This T cell receptor (beta chain) derives from a study of glioma-infiltrating T cells. Study findings and constraints: Only very few CDR3 sequences appeared in both tissue and blood. Tissue-blood divergence was below expectation in non-neoplastic patients, above in gliomas.

Using RNA template, CDR3s of TCR alpha and beta were amplified with iRepertoire arm-PCR. One-step reverse transcription and amplification started from about 100-400 ng of tissue mRNA or PBMC total RNA. TCRdb re-called the multiplex PCR reads through MiXCR, storing one row per CDR3 protein. The table shows 150,000 to 200,000 distinct CDR3 sequences, with over 30% occurring only once. V was cut by 4 bases and J by 4 bases, with 15 bases left in between. Germline V gene data show CDR1 as SGHNT and CDR2 as YYREEE (reference sequence). CDR3 length: 15 residues. As to this clonotype: As yet, its antigen is unknown.

The sequenced sample was glioma tissue, nonneoplastic brain tissue, or PBMCs (not recorded which). This chain joins TRBV5-4 and TRBJ1-3, with D unclear. The TCR sequence derives from a human donor with low-grade glioma or glioblastoma, undergoing nonglioma brain surgery, or in good health (not recorded which). CDR3 bases: TGTGCCAGCAGCCTGGGGTCCTCTCCCGGAAACACCATATATTTT. This gives the protein CASSLGSSPGNTIYF.